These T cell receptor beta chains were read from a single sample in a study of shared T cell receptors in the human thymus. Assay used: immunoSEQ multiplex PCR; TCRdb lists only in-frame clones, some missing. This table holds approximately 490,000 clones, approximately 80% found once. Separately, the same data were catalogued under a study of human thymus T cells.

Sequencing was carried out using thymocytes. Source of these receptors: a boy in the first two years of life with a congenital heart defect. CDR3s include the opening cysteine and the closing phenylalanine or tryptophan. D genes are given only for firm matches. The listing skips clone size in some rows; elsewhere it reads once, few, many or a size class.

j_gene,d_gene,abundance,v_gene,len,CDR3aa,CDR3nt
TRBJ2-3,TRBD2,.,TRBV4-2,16,CASSQVIVAGVCTQYF,TGTGCCAGCAGCCAAGTTATCGTAGCGGGAGTCTGTACGCAGTATTTT
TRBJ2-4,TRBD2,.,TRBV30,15,CAWSGLAGTKNIQYF,TGTGCCTGGAGCGGACTAGCGGGGACTAAAAACATTCAGTACTTC
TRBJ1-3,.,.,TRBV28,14,CASSPDRTGNTIYF,TGTGCCAGCAGTCCGGACAGAACTGGAAACACCATATATTTT
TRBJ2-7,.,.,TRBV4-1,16,CASSQVFPGSSYEQYF,TGCGCCAGCAGCCAAGTTTTTCCGGGGAGCTCCTACGAGCAGTACTTC
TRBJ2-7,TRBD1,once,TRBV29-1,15,CSVEGWDRETYEQYF,TGCAGCGTTGAAGGGTGGGACAGGGAGACCTACGAGCAGTACTTC
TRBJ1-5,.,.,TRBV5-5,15,CASSLDSGGNQPQHF,TGTGCCAGCAGCCTGGACTCGGGGGGCAATCAGCCCCAGCATTTT
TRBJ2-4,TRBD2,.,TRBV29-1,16,CSVGLAGGRAKNIQYF,TGCAGCGTTGGCCTAGCGGGAGGGCGGGCCAAAAACATTCAGTACTTC
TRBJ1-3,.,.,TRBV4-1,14,CASSQGAGGNTIYF,TGCGCCAGCAGCCAAGGGGCAGGCGGAAACACCATATATTTT
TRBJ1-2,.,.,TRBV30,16,CAWSSTIPPKHYGYTF,TGTGCCTGGAGCTCCACTATACCCCCGAAGCACTATGGCTACACCTTC
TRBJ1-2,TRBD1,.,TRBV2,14,CASRPGQGMGGYTF,TGTGCCAGCAGACCCGGACAGGGGATGGGAGGCTACACCTTC
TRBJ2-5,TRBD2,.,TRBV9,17,CASSVAGGLAGVETQYF,TGTGCCAGCAGCGTAGCTGGGGGACTAGCGGGAGTTGAGACCCAGTACTTC
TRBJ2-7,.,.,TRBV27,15,CASSSAYGQSYEQYF,TGTGCCAGCAGTTCTGCCTATGGACAGAGCTACGAGCAGTACTTC
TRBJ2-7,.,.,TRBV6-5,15,CASSYSNRMSYEQYF,TGTGCCAGCAGTTACTCGAACCGTATGAGCTACGAGCAGTACTTC
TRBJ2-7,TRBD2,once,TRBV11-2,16,CASSLGGLGGAYEQYF,TGTGCCAGCAGCTTAGGGGGCTTGGGGGGGGCCTACGAGCAGTACTTC
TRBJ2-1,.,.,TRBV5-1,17,CASSLGGGPGPYNEQFF,TGCGCCAGCAGCTTGGGAGGCGGGCCAGGCCCCTACAATGAGCAGTTCTTC
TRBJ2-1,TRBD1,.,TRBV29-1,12,CSARQGAGEQFF,TGCAGCGCCCGACAGGGGGCCGGAGAGCAGTTCTTC
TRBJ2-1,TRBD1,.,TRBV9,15,CASSPRQGSYNEQFF,TGTGCCAGCAGCCCCAGACAGGGCTCCTACAATGAGCAGTTCTTC
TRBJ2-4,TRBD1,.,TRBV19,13,CASRTGGKNIQYF,TGTGCCAGTAGGACAGGGGGCAAAAACATTCAGTACTTC
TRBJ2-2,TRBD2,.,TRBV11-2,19,CASSLGGTSALGDTGELFF,TGTGCCAGCAGCTTAGGCGGGACTAGCGCCCTAGGAGACACCGGGGAGCTGTTTTTT
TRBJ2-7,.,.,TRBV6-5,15,CASTNRGGRTYEQYF,TGTGCCAGCACCAACCGTGGGGGCCGAACCTACGAGCAGTACTTC
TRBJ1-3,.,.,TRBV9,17,CASSVEYRALSGNTIYF,TGTGCCAGCAGCGTAGAGTACAGGGCCCTCTCTGGAAACACCATATATTTT
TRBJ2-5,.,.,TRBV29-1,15,CSVEWGDDREETQYF,TGCAGCGTTGAATGGGGGGACGATAGAGAAGAGACCCAGTACTTC
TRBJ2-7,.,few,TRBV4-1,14,CASSPYRFSYEQYF,TGCGCCAGCAGCCCGTACAGGTTCTCCTACGAGCAGTACTTC
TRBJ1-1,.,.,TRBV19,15,CASSIEGRGGTEAFF,TGTGCCAGTAGTATAGAGGGGCGGGGCGGCACTGAAGCTTTCTTT
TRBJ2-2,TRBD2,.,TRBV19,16,CASSRSSGPNTGELFF,TGTGCCAGTAGTAGGTCTAGCGGGCCGAACACCGGGGAGCTGTTTTTT
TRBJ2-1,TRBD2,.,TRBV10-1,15,CASRVRTSDHNEQFF,TGCGCCAGCAGGGTTAGGACTAGCGACCACAATGAGCAGTTCTTC
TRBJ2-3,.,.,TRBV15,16,CATSRDLRGSFVTQYF,TGTGCCACCAGCAGAGACCTTAGGGGGAGTTTCGTTACGCAGTATTTT
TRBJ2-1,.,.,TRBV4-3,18,CASSQAPLAPSSYNEQFF,TGCGCCAGCAGCCAAGCTCCACTAGCTCCTAGCTCCTACAATGAGCAGTTCTTC
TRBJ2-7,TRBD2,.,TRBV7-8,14,CASSLPSGTYEQYF,TGTGCCAGCAGCTTACCTAGCGGCACCTACGAGCAGTACTTC
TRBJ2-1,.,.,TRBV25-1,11,CASSDHNEQFF,TGTGCCAGCAGTGATCATAATGAGCAGTTCTTC
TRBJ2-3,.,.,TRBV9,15,CASSSAGGSTDTQYF,TGTGCCAGCAGCTCCGCAGGGGGGAGCACAGATACGCAGTATTTT